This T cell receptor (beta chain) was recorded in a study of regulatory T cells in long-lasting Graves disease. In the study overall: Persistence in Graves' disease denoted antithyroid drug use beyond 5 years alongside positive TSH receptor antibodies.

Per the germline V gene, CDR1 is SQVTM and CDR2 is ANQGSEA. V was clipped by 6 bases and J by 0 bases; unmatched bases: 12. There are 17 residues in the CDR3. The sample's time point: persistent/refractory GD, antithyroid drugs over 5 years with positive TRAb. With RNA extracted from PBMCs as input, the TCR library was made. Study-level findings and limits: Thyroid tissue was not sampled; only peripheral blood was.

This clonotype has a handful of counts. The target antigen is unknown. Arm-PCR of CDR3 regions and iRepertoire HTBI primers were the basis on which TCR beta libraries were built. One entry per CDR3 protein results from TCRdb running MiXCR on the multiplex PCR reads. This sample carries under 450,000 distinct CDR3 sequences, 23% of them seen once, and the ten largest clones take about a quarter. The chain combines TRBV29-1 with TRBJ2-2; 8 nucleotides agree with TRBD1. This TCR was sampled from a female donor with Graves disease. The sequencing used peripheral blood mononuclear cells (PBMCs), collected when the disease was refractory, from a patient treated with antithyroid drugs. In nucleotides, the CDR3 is TGCAGCGTCGTTTTAGGGAACAGGGGGGCGAACACCGGGGAGCTGTTTTTT. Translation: CSVVLGNRGANTGELFF.